The T cell receptor (beta chain) described here comes from a study of cytomegalovirus exposure and HLA in healthy donors. A multiplex PCR was run with 60 Vbeta primers and 13 Jbeta primers. Assay: immunoSEQ multiplex PCR; the TCRdb copy retains only in-frame clones and omits some. The sample lists about 90,000 clones, around 76% occurring once. The sequence was collected from a man aged 25-45 years in good health and CMV-seronegative. The specimen sequenced was PBMCs.

CDR3 sequence: CASSVEGDQPQHF. In nucleotides, the CDR3 is TGTGCCAGCAGCGTAGAGGGGGATCAGCCCCAGCATTTT. The chain is built from TRBV9 and TRBJ1-5; possibly TRBD1 for D (6 bases). The CDR3 extends over 13 amino acids. Germline CDR1 SGDLS, CDR2 YYNGEE. The germline V and J ends were trimmed by 0 bases and 5 bases, with 6 bases remaining between them.